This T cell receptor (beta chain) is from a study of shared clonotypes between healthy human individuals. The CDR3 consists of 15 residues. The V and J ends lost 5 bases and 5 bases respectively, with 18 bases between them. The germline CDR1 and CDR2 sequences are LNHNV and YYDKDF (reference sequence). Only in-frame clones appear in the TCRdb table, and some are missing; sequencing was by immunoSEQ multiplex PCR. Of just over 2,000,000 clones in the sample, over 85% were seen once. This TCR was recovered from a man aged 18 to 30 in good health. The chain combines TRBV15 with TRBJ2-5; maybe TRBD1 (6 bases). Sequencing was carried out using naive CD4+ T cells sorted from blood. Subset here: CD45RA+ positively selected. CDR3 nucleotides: TGTGCCACCAGCGGGGGAATTACAGGGTCCGAGACCCAGTACTTC. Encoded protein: CATSGGITGSETQYF.